This entry lists 15 T cell receptor beta chains sequenced from one sample in a study of PD-1 blockade in classical Hodgkin lymphoma. TCRdb keeps only in-frame clones here, not all; method: immunoSEQ multiplex PCR. The data show 7,500 to 8,000 clones, about nine tenths seen once. All trial patients relapsed after autologous stem cell transplantation. With magnetic negative selection, CD4+ T cells were purified from PBMCs that had been thawed. The sequencing here drew on CD4+ T cells from blood, taken at baseline. The source is a human donor with classical Hodgkin lymphoma.

This chain joins TRBV30 and TRBJ2-6; possible D gene TRBD1, 5 bases. Germline CDR1 is GTSNPN and CDR2 is SVGIG (reference sequence). V was pared by 4 bases and J by 2 bases, with 15 bases between. The CDR3 has 16 amino acids. The CDR3 sequence is CAWNWQGSPGANVLTF. Here the CDR3 DNA reads TGTGCCTGGAATTGGCAGGGTAGCCCTGGGGCCAACGTCCTGACTTTC.

The chain carries TRBV5-1 and TRBJ1-4, with unresolved D. Trimming left V 0 bases short and J 6 bases short, with 9 bases between. Germline values: CDR1 SGHRS, CDR2 YFSETQ. This CDR3 has 14 residues. The CDR3 is CASSLGGRYEKLFF. As DNA, the CDR3 is TGCGCCAGCAGCTTGGGCGGCCGGTATGAAAAACTGTTTTTT.

V gene TRBV2 combines with J gene TRBJ2-3; 8 bases line up with TRBD1. V lost 4 bases, J lost 4 bases, and 4 bases stayed unmatched. CDR1 and CDR2 from the germline V gene are SNHLY and FYNNEI. The CDR3 spans 14 residues. The CDR3: CASSGQGSPDTQYF. For the CDR3, the DNA is TGTGCCAGCAGTGGACAGGGGTCGCCAGATACGCAGTATTTT. Complete variable domain (other parts from reference TRBV2 and TRBJ2-3): EPEVTQTPSHQVTQMGQEVILRCVPISNHLYFYWYRQILGQKVEFLVSFYNNEISEKSEIFDDQFSVERPDGSNFTLKIRSTKLEDSAMYFCASSGQGSPDTQYFGPGTRLTVL.

The chain combines TRBV27 with TRBJ2-7; 9 nucleotides agree with TRBD1. The length of the CDR3 is 15 residues. Trimming cost V 3 bases and J 5 bases; bases outside gene matches: 8. Germline CDR1 reads MNHEY; CDR2 reads SMNVEV (reference sequence). The CDR3 is CASSLGNRGRNEQYF. CDR3 in DNA: TGTGCCAGCAGTTTGGGGAACAGGGGGCGGAACGAGCAGTACTTC.

This chain uses TRBV6-6 with TRBJ2-7, with unresolved D. This CDR3 is built from 12 residues. V was cut by 3 bases and J by 0 bases, with 3 bases left in between. CDR1 is MNHNY and CDR2 is SVGAGI in the germline V gene (reference sequence). CDR3 sequence (DNA): TGTGCCAGCAGTTATTCCTCCTACGAGCAGTACTTC. It yields the protein CASSYSSYEQYF.

This clone was seen once. The chain has TRBV5-6 and TRBJ2-6; D is ambiguous. The CDR3 spans 15 residues. Trimming removed 4 bases at V and 0 bases at J, with 8 bases between. Per the germline V gene, CDR1 is SGHDT and CDR2 is YYEEEE. The CDR3 DNA reads TGTGCCAGCAGCCCCGTTGGCTCTGGGGCCAACGTCCTGACTTTC. Translating it yields CASSPVGSGANVLTF.

V is TRBV30 and J is TRBJ2-5; 14 nucleotides match TRBD2. The CDR3 contains 16 residues. Trimming at V came to 0 bases and at J to 4 bases, leaving 4 bases not matched to a gene. Germline V gene data show CDR1 as GTSNPN and CDR2 as SVGIG (reference sequence). CDR3 sequence (DNA): TGTGCCTGGAGTGTGGGACTAGCGGGGGTCTCAGAGACCCAGTACTTC. This codes for CAWSVGLAGVSETQYF.

The V gene is TRBV19, the J gene TRBJ2-2; maybe TRBD2 (6 bases). The CDR3 has 14 residues. V lost 6 bases, J lost 1 base, and 9 bases lay in between. The V gene's germline CDR1 is LNHDA and CDR2 SQIVND (reference sequence). The CDR3 loop is CASSRDWNTGELFF. CDR3 coding DNA: TGTGCCAGTAGCCGGGACTGGAACACCGGGGAGCTGTTTTTT. The full variable domain, in which reference TRBV19 and TRBJ2-2 provide the parts outside the CDR3, is DGGITQSPKYLFRKEGQNVTLSCEQNLNHDAMYWYRQDPGQGLRLIYYSQIVNDFQKGDIAEGYSVSREKKESFPLTVTSAQKNPTAFYLCASSRDWNTGELFFGEGSRLTVL.

J is TRBJ1-2 and V is TRBV9; D perhaps matches TRBD1 (6 bases). Trimming cost V 0 bases and J 6 bases, with 12 bases left between them. This CDR3 comprises 14 residues. CDR1 is SGDLS, CDR2 YYNGEE, per germline. Here the CDR3 reads CASSVGPGDDGYTF. The CDR3 DNA reads TGTGCCAGCAGCGTAGGTCCAGGGGACGATGGCTACACCTTC.

The V call is TRBV7-8, the J call TRBJ2-1, with a weak D call TRBD2 (6 bases). This CDR3 has 16 residues. The germline V and J ends were trimmed by 2 bases and 7 bases, with 18 bases remaining between them. Per the germline V gene, CDR1 is SGHVS and CDR2 is FQNEAQ. The CDR3 nucleotides read TGTGCCAGCAGCTTAAACGGCGGACTAAACTCAAATGAGCAGTTCTTC. It yields the protein CASSLNGGLNSNEQFF.

The chain links TRBV27 to TRBJ1-2, with unresolved D. The germline gives CDR1 MNHEY, CDR2 SMNVEV (reference sequence). The CDR3 covers 14 residues. Trimming removed 5 bases from V and 4 bases from J, with 14 bases in between. In DNA form, the CDR3 reads TGTGCCAGCAGTCGGGGAGGGCTGCCCTATGGCTACACCTTC. This gives the protein CASSRGGLPYGYTF.

The chain has TRBV6-5 and TRBJ2-3, with a possible D match to TRBD2 (5 bases). The germline V gene encodes CDR1 MNHEY and CDR2 SVGAGI. This CDR3 contains 14 residues. V was clipped by 3 bases and J by 9 bases, with 16 bases between them. The CDR3 loop is CASSYSYPGGTQYF. The CDR3 region has the DNA TGTGCCAGCAGTTATTCGTATCCCGGCGGGACGCAGTATTTT.

The V and J genes are TRBV20-1 and TRBJ2-7; TRBD2 is a possible D gene (6 bases). Deletions cut 7 bases from V and 3 bases from J, with 10 bases between. From germline, CDR1 is DFQATT and CDR2 SNEGSKA (reference sequence). This CDR3 comprises 11 residues. In DNA, the CDR3 is TGCAGTGGTAGCGGAAGCTACGAGCAGTACTTC. Encoded protein: CSGSGSYEQYF.

This chain links TRBV7-9 with TRBJ1-2; unclear D gene. V lost 2 bases and J lost 8, with 18 bases in between. The CDR3 is 15 residues long. Germline loops: CDR1 SEHNR, CDR2 FQNEAQ (reference sequence). The CDR3 bases are TGTGCCAGCAGCTTATCGGACGTCCCCTATAGGGGCTACACCTTC. This encodes CASSLSDVPYRGYTF.

This clone was seen a handful of times. The chain combines TRBV25-1 with TRBJ2-3; the match to TRBD1 covers 9 bases. The germline V gene encodes CDR1 MGHDK and CDR2 SYGVNS. This CDR3 contains 15 residues. V shed 1 base, J shed 5 bases, and the junction held 4 bases outside the gene matches. CDR3 protein: CASSESGQGIDTQYF. The CDR3 nucleotides are TGTGCCAGCAGTGAATCGGGACAGGGTATAGATACGCAGTATTTT.